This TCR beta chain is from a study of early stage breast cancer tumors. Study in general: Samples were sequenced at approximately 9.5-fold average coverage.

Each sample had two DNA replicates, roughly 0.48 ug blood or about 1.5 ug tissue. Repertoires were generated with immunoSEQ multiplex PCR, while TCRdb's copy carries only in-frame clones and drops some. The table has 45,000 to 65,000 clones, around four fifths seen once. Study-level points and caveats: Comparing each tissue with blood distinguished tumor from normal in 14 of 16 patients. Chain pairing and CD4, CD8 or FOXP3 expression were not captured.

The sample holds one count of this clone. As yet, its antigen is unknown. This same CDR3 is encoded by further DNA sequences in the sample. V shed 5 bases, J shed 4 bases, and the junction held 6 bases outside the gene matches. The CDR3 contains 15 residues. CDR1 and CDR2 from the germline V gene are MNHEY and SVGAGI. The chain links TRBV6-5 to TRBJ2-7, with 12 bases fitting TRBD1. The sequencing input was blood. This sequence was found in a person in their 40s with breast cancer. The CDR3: CASSVPGQGAYEQYF. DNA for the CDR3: TGTGCCAGCAGTGTACCGGGACAGGGGGCTTACGAGCAGTACTTC.